The clone carrying this T cell receptor (beta chain) appeared a few times. The data are from a study of blood T cell repertoires in COVID-19. Profiled with immunoSEQ multiplex PCR; TCRdb holds only in-frame clones, not every one. The sample carries under 300,000 clones, roughly 84% recorded once. Individuals in the exposed group had encountered a COVID-19 case within 2 weeks preceding study entry. Material for sequencing was PBMCs or T cells enriched from blood (not recorded which). The clonotype was recovered from a woman between 45 and 65 years old who had been exposed to COVID-19.

For the CDR3, the DNA is TGCAGCGCTGGCCAGGGAAATATGAACACTGAAGCTTTCTTT. It yields the protein CSAGQGNMNTEAFF. V and J are TRBV29-1 and TRBJ1-1; perhaps TRBD1 as D (5 bases). The CDR3 sequence is 14 residues long. Trimming took off 7 bases at V and 0 bases at J, with 15 bases between the two ends. Germline values: CDR1 SQVTM, CDR2 ANQGSEA.